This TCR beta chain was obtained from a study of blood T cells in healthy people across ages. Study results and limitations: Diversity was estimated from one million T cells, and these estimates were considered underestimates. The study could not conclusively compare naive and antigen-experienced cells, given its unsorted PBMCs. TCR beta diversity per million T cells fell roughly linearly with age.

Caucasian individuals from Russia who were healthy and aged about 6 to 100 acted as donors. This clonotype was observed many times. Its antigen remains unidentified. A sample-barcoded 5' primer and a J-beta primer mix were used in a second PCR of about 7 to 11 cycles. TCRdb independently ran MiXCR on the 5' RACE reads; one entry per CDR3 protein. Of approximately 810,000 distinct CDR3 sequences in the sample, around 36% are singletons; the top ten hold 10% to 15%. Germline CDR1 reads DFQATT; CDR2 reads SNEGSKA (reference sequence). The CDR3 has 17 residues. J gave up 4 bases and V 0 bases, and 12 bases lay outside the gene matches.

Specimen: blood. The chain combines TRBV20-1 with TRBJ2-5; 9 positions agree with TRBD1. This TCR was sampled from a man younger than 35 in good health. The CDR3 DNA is TGCAGTGCTAGAGATCCCTCTGGACAGGGGCCCCCAGAGACCCAGTACTTC. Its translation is CSARDPSGQGPPETQYF.